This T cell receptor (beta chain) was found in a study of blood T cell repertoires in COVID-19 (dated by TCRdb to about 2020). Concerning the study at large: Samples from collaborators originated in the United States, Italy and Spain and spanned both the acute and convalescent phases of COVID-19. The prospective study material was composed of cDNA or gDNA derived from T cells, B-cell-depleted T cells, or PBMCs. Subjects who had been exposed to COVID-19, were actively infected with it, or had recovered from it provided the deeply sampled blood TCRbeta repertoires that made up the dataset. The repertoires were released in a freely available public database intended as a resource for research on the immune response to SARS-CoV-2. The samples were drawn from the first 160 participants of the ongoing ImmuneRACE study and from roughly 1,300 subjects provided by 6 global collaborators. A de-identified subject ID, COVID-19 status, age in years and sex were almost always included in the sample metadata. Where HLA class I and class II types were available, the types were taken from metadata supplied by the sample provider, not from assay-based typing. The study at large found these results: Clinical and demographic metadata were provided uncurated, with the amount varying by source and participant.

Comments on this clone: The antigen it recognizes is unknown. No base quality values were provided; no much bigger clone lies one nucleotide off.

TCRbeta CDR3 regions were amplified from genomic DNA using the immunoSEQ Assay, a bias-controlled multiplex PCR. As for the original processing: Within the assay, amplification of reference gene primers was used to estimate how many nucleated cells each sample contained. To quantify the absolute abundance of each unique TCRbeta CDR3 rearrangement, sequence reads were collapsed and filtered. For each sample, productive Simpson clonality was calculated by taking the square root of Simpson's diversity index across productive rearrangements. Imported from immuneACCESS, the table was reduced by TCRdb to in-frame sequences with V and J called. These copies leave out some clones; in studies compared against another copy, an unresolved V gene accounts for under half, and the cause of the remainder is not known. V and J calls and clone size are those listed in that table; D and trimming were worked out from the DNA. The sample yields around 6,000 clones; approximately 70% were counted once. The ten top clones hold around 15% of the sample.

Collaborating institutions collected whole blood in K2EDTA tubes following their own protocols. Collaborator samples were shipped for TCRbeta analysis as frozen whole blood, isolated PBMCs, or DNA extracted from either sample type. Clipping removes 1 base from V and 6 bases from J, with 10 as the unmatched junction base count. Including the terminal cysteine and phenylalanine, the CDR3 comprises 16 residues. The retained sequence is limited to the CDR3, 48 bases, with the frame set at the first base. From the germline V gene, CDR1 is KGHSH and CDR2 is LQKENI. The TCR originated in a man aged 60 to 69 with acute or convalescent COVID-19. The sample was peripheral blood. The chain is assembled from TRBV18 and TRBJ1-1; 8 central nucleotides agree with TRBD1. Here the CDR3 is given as CASSPRQGAVGAEAFF. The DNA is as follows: TGTGCCAGCTCACCACGGCAGGGGGCGGTGGGGGCTGAAGCTTTCTTT.